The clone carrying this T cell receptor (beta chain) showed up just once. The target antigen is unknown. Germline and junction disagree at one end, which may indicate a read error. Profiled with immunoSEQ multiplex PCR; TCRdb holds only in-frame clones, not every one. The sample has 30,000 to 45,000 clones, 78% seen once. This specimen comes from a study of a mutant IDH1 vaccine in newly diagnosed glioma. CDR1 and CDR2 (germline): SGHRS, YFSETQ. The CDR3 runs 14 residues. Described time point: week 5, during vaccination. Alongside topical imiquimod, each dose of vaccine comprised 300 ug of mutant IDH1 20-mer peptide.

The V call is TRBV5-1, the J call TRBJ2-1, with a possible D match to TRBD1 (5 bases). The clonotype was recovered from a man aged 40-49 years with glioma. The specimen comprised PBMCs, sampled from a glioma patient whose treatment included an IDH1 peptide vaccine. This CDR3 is CASSLLFGQGRLIF. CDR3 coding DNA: TGCGCCAGCAGCTTGTTGTTCGGGCAGGGAAGGCTCATCTTC.